This TCR beta chain was observed in a study of response to subunit inactivated influenza vaccine. Broader study findings: Researchers suggested that each seasonal influenza vaccination recruits few new T cells.

TCRdb re-analysed the RT-PCR reads in MiXCR, keeping a single row per CDR3 protein. Counted here are almost 250,000 distinct CDR3 sequences, approximately 12% occurring once; the ten biggest clones make up approximately 7.8%. As for this clonotype: Its cognate antigen is unknown.

After removal of 1 base from V and 5 bases from J, the junction contained 8 bases not matched to a gene. Germline CDR1 and CDR2: GTSNPN and SVGIG (reference sequence). This CDR3 is 16 amino acids long. The TCR comes from a man aged 50 to 59 who received an inactivated influenza vaccine. The V and J genes are TRBV30 and TRBJ1-5, with 10 bases matching TRBD1. The source material was non-naive T cells sorted from PBMCs, sampled 14 to 15 days before vaccination. The CDR3 region is CAWSAPRQGADQPQHF. The CDR3 DNA is TGTGCCTGGAGTGCCCCCCGACAGGGGGCGGATCAGCCCCAGCATTTT.